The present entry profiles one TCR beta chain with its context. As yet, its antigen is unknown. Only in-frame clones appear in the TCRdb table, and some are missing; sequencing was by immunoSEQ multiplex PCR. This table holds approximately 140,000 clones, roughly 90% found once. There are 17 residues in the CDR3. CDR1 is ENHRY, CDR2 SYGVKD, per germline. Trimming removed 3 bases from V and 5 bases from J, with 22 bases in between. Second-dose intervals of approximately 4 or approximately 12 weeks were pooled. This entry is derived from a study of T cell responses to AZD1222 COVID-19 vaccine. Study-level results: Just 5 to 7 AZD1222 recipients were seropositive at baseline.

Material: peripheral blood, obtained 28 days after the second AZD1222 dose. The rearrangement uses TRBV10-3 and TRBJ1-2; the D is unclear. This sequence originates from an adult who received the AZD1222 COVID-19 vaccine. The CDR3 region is CAISDPSTRGSEYGYTF. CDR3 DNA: TGTGCCATCAGTGACCCGAGCACAAGAGGGTCCGAGTATGGCTACACCTTC.